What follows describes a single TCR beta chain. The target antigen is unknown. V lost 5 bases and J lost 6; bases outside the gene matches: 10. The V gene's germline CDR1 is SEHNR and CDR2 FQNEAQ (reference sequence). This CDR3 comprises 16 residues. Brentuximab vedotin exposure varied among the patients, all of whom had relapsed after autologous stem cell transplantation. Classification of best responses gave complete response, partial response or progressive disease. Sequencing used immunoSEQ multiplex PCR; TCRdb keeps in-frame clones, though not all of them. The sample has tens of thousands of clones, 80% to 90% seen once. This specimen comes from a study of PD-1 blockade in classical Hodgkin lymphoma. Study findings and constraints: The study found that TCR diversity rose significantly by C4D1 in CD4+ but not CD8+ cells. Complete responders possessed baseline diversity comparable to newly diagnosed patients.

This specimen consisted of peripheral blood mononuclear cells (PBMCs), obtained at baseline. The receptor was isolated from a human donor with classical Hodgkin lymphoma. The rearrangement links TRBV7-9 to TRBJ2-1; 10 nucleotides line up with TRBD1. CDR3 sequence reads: CASSINRRDRGNEQFF. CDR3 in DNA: TGTGCCAGCAGCATCAACCGCCGGGACAGGGGCAATGAGCAGTTCTTC.